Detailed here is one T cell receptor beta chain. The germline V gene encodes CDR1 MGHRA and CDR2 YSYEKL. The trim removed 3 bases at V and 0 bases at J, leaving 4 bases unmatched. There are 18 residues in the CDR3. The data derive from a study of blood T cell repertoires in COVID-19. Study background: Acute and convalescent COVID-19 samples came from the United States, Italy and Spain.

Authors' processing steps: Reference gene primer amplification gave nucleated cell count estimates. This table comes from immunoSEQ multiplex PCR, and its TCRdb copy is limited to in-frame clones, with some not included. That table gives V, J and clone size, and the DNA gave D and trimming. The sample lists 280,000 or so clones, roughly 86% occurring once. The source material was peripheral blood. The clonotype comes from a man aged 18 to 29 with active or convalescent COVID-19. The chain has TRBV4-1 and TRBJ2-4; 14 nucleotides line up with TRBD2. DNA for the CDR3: TGCGCCAGCAGCCAGGGGACTAGCGGGGGCCTAGCCAAAAACATTCAGTACTTC. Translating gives CASSQGTSGGLAKNIQYF.